What follows are 7 T cell receptor beta chains derived from one specimen sequenced in a study of blood T cells in healthy people across ages. Primers used in a second PCR of roughly 6 to 12 cycles were a sample-barcoded 5' primer and a J-beta primer mix. MiXCR, run by TCRdb on the 5' RACE reads, gives a single entry per CDR3 protein. The table has just under 900,000 distinct CDR3 sequences, 29% seen once. Sequencing used blood. The receptors stem from a woman aged 80 or older in good health.

Here the CDR3 DNA reads TGTGCCACCAGCAGAGATTGGGTATCCCATAGCAATCAGCCCCAGCATTTT. Its translation: CATSRDWVSHSNQPQHF. The chain uses TRBV15 and TRBJ1-5; D remains ambiguous. Trimming left V 0 bases short and J 0 bases short, with 12 bases between. Germline CDR1 and CDR2: LNHNV and YYDKDF (reference sequence). This CDR3 is 17 amino acids long.

Ten or more counts support this clonotype. Written as DNA, the CDR3 is TGTGCCAGCAGCATCCGGGGGGAGACCCAGTACTTC. It encodes CASSIRGETQYF. The chain couples TRBV7-2 to TRBJ2-5, with D possibly matching TRBD2 (6 bases). The V end was cut by 5 bases, the J end by 5 bases, with 9 bases between. This CDR3 is built from 12 residues. CDR1 SGHTA and CDR2 FQGNSA come from the germline V gene.

This clonotype was recorded many times. The rearrangement uses TRBV11-2 and TRBJ1-2; TRBD1 agrees at 9 bases. Germline V CDR1 and CDR2: SGHAT, FQNNGV. The CDR3 extends over 16 amino acids. Losses at the gene ends were 0 bases for V and 8 bases for J; bases not matched to a gene: 10. CDR3 in amino acids: CASSLDPTGTGNGYTF. The CDR3 nucleotides read TGTGCCAGCAGCTTAGATCCTACCGGGACAGGGAACGGCTACACCTTC.

With regard to this clonotype: Sequence at one end of the junction differs from germline and may be a read error. The CDR3 DNA reads TGTGCCTGCAGTCCCGACAGACGCCCCTACGAGCAGTACTTC. Amino acid sequence: CACSPDRRPYEQYF. This chain joins TRBV3-1 and TRBJ2-7; TRBD1 might be the D (5 bases). Germline V gene sequence: CDR1 LGHDT, CDR2 YNNKEL (reference sequence). CDR3 length: 14 residues.

This clonotype showed up many times. The chain joins TRBV2 to TRBJ2-1; tentatively, D is TRBD1 (6 bases). Germline values: CDR1 SNHLY, CDR2 FYNNEI. Trimming took 3 bases from V and 1 from J, leaving 13 bases between them. This CDR3 contains 16 residues. The CDR3 DNA is TGTGCCAGCAGTGAGTGGCAGGGGATTTCCTACAATGAGCAGTTCTTC. It translates to CASSEWQGISYNEQFF.

The CDR3 DNA is TGTGCCACCAGCGGGAGACAGGGGGGCAACTATGGCTACACCTTC. Residues: CATSGRQGGNYGYTF. This rearrangement joins TRBV15 to TRBJ1-2, with 9 bases fitting TRBD1. CDR3 length: 15 residues. Trimming removed 5 bases from V and 2 bases from J; junction bases left unmatched: 6. Per germline, CDR1 LNHNV and CDR2 YYDKDF (reference sequence). The full variable domain, completed using reference TRBV15 and TRBJ1-2, is DAMVIQNPRYQVTQFGKPVTLSCSQTLNHNVMYWYQQKSSQAPKLLFHYYDKDFNNEADTPDNFQSRRPNTSFCFLDIRSPGLGDTAMYLCATSGRQGGNYGYTFGSGTRLTVV.

In this sample, this clonotype turned up many times. The V call is TRBV6-5, the J call TRBJ1-2; D might be TRBD1 (6 bases). The V end was cut by 7 bases, the J end by 5 bases, with 20 bases between. The V gene's germline CDR1 is MNHEY and CDR2 SVGAGI. The CDR3 loop spans 15 amino acids. CDR3 amino acids: CASTSGGGAKYGYTF. CDR3 DNA sequence: TGTGCCAGCACCTCAGGTGGGGGCGCAAAGTATGGCTACACCTTC.